At least ten counts were recorded for the clone carrying this T cell receptor (beta chain). Antigen: not known. The length of the CDR3 is 14 residues. Between the trimmed V and J ends, which lost 6 bases and 7 bases, there was a span of 16 bases. Germline V CDR1 and CDR2: MNHEY, SMNVEV (reference sequence). Patients showing uncontrolled infection, other autoimmune disease, pregnancy or lactation were ineligible. This sample is part of a study of T cells in Graves' hyperthyroidism and ophthalmopathy. For the study at large: Prior to any treatment, at the point of initial diagnosis, peripheral blood was collected.

What was amplified from RNA transcripts were TCR beta CDR3 regions. An initial round of RT-PCR targeting the TCR CDR3 relied on the HTBI primer set. In TCRdb, the multiplex PCR reads were re-called with MiXCR into one record per CDR3 protein. Here the sample spans around 350,000 distinct CDR3 sequences, around a sixth being singletons. Broader study findings: Ophthalmopathy stood apart from stable hyperthyroidism in a 13 V-J model.

The TCR was taken from a woman under 30 with Graves' hyperthyroidism that later progressed to Graves' ophthalmopathy. Source material: blood. The gene calls are TRBV27 and TRBJ2-1; tentative D call: TRBD2 (5 bases). For the CDR3, the DNA is TGTGCCAGCAGGGGGTTTCGGGGTGGGAATGAGCAGTTCTTC. Protein: CASRGFRGGNEQFF.